These 30 T cell receptor beta chains were sequenced from one sample in a study of identical twins. MiXCR, applied by TCRdb to the 5' RACE reads, yields one record per CDR3 protein. The sample has 640,000 or so distinct CDR3 sequences, approximately 6% seen once. The sequencing input was naive T cells sorted from blood. The receptor set was obtained from a man aged 18 to 30 in good health.

Only a few counts were recorded for this clonotype. CDR3 amino acids: CASSQTETYGYTF. The DNA of the CDR3 is TGTGCCAGCAGCCAGACGGAAACGTATGGCTACACCTTC. The J gene is TRBJ1-2, the V gene TRBV3-1; D is unclear. V was cut by 3 bases and J by 5 bases, with 10 bases left in between. Germline CDR1 and CDR2: LGHDT and YNNKEL (reference sequence). This CDR3 has 13 residues.

The V call is TRBV28, the J call TRBJ2-7; 8 bases map to TRBD1. The CDR3 is 15 amino acids. Trimming took 6 bases from V and 0 from J; bases not matched to a gene: 7. Per the germline V gene, CDR1 is MDHEN and CDR2 is SYDVKM. DNA of the CDR3: TGTGCCAGCAGCCACAGGGACAGGAGCTCCTACGAGCAGTACTTC. Protein sequence: CASSHRDRSSYEQYF.

The sample holds a few counts of this clonotype. The chain recombines TRBV5-6 with TRBJ2-3; D possibly uses TRBD1 or TRBD2 (5 bases each). V was shortened by 2 bases and J by 0 bases, with 16 bases between the two germline ends. CDR1 SGHDT and CDR2 YYEEEE come from the germline V gene. This CDR3 has 17 residues. CDR3 in DNA: TGTGCCAGCAGCTTAGGGCATCGATGGGGGAGCACAGATACGCAGTATTTT. Translating it yields CASSLGHRWGSTDTQYF.

There are a few counts of this clonotype. The chain recombines TRBV6-1 with TRBJ2-1; 11 bases fit TRBD2. There are 16 residues in the CDR3. Per the germline V gene, CDR1 is MNHNS and CDR2 is SASEGT. The V gene end was trimmed by 4 bases and the J gene end by 8 bases; junction bases not matched to a gene: 10. The CDR3 is CASSGPSGRFKDEQFF. CDR3 bases: TGTGCCAGCAGTGGCCCTAGCGGGAGGTTTAAGGATGAGCAGTTCTTC.

The chain carries TRBV4-1 and TRBJ1-3; the D gene is possibly TRBD1 (5 bases). Germline V gene sequence: CDR1 MGHRA, CDR2 YSYEKL. This CDR3 is 13 amino acids long. Trimming removed 0 bases at V and 6 bases at J, with 6 bases between. CDR3 sequence: CASSQEGENTIYF. The CDR3 DNA follows: TGCGCCAGCAGCCAAGAGGGGGAAAACACCATATATTTT.

This CDR3 reads CASSLAGMGGNEQFF. The CDR3 nucleotides read TGTGCCAGCAGCTTAGCTGGGATGGGTGGCAATGAGCAGTTCTTC. The V call is TRBV7-9, the J call TRBJ2-1; D uncertain. The CDR3 extends over 15 amino acids. V was trimmed by 0 bases and J by 6 bases, leaving 12 bases between them. Germline values: CDR1 SEHNR, CDR2 FQNEAQ (reference sequence).

This clonotype occurred a few times. The chain couples TRBV20-1 to TRBJ1-5; D is ambiguous. CDR3 size: 15 residues. Per germline, CDR1 DFQATT and CDR2 SNEGSKA (reference sequence). Trimming shortened V by 5 bases and J by 6 bases, and 20 bases separated the two germline ends. CDR3: CSASRPQEGGQPQHF. The CDR3 DNA is TGCAGTGCTTCGAGACCTCAAGAGGGAGGTCAGCCCCAGCATTTT.

This clonotype has a handful of counts. V and J are TRBV12-3 or TRBV12-4 and TRBJ2-1; TRBD2 matches at 9 bases. Unmatched junction bases numbered 5, after V lost 6 bases and J lost 5 bases. The CDR3 runs to 14 residues. CDR3 bases: TGTGCCAGCAGCTCTAGCGGGAAACACAATGAGCAGTTCTTC. Its protein product is CASSSSGKHNEQFF.

This clonotype turned up a few times. This chain connects TRBV4-2 to TRBJ2-7; D might be TRBD2 (5 bases). V was clipped by 0 bases and J by 3 bases, with 12 bases between them. The CDR3 contains 15 residues. In germline, CDR1 is LGHNA, CDR2 YNFKEQ. CDR3 coding DNA: TGTGCCAGCAGCCAAGAGCTAGCCGAATACTACGAGCAGTACTTC. Its protein product is CASSQELAEYYEQYF.

In this sample, this clonotype turned up many times. This sequence joins TRBV13 and TRBJ2-7; 8 nucleotides agree with TRBD2. Germline-derived CDR1 and CDR2 are PRHDT and FYEKMQ (reference sequence). The CDR3 is 14 residues long. V was clipped by 3 bases and J by 2 bases; unmatched bases: 3. In DNA form, the CDR3 reads TGTGCCAGCAGCTTTCAGGGACTAGCCTACGAGCAGTACTTC. Encoded protein: CASSFQGLAYEQYF.

The chain links TRBV21-1 to TRBJ2-7; TRBD1, as called in the table, went unchecked against the DNA. TRBV21-1 constitutes a pseudogene. This CDR3 has 19 residues. The CDR3 bases are TGTGCCAGCAGCAAAGCTCGGACAGGGGGCCTCCTCATCGGCTACGAGCAGTACGTC. Translated: CASSKARTGGLLIGYEQYV.

This clonotype was counted many times. The gene calls are TRBV5-1 and TRBJ2-1; D gene uncertain. Trimming shortened V by 1 base and J by 2 bases, and 10 bases separated the two germline ends. The CDR3 contains 15 residues. The germline gives CDR1 SGHRS, CDR2 YFSETQ. Here the CDR3 reads CASSLWQEPYNEQFF. The DNA for the CDR3 is TGCGCCAGCAGCTTGTGGCAGGAACCCTACAATGAGCAGTTCTTC.

This clonotype was seen a handful of times. The chain uses TRBV24-1 and TRBJ2-1, with TRBD1 matching over 7 bases. Trimming cost V 3 bases and J 8 bases; bases outside gene matches: 15. Germline assignment: CDR1 KGHDR and CDR2 SFDVKD. The CDR3 runs to 17 residues. For the CDR3, the DNA is TGTGCCACCAGTGATCCCGCAAAACAGGGGCTTGGGGATGAGCAGTTCTTC. Translation: CATSDPAKQGLGDEQFF.

This clonotype came up many times. The V and J genes are TRBV6-5 and TRBJ2-5; weak D call: TRBD2 (6 bases). Germline V gives CDR1 MNHEY, CDR2 SVGAGI. The CDR3 is made up of 13 amino acids. Trimming removed 4 bases from V and 3 bases from J, with 9 bases in between. The CDR3 region has the DNA TGTGCCAGCAGTTGGGGGAGGAAAGAGACCCAGTACTTC. This encodes CASSWGRKETQYF.

The chain couples TRBV20-1 to TRBJ1-1, with D unresolved. Germline-derived CDR1 and CDR2 are DFQATT and SNEGSKA (reference sequence). This CDR3 comprises 12 residues. The CDR3 loop is CRGGQMNTEAFF. The CDR3 bases are TGCAGGGGCGGGCAAATGAACACTGAAGCTTTCTTT.

The V call is TRBV7-2, the J call TRBJ2-7; 10 bases align to TRBD2. CDR3 length equals 14 residues. Germline V gene sequence: CDR1 SGHTA, CDR2 FQGNSA. The V segment lost 7 bases and the J segment 1 base; nucleotides outside the gene matches: 4. CDR3 nucleotides: TGTGCCAGCACCGCTAGCGGGAGTTCCTACGAGCAGTACGTC. Translating it yields CASTASGSSYEQYV.

The chain couples TRBV20-1 to TRBJ2-7, with a weak D call TRBD1 (6 bases). From germline, CDR1 is DFQATT and CDR2 SNEGSKA (reference sequence). V lost 6 bases to trimming and J lost 4 bases, with 16 bases between them. The CDR3 sequence is 13 residues long. The CDR3 reads CSAEDGTGYEQYF. Written as DNA, the CDR3 is TGCAGTGCCGAAGACGGCACAGGGTACGAGCAGTACTTC.

This clonotype was recorded many times. The gene calls are TRBV20-1 and TRBJ2-7, with TRBD1 matching over 9 bases. This CDR3 has 12 residues. V lost 7 bases, J lost 2 bases, and 3 bases stayed unmatched. Germline assignment: CDR1 DFQATT and CDR2 SNEGSKA (reference sequence). The CDR3 loop reads CSGGQGTYEQYF. The DNA of the CDR3 is TGCAGTGGCGGACAGGGGACCTACGAGCAGTACTTC.

In this sample, this clonotype turned up a few times. This chain links TRBV27 with TRBJ2-2; 8 nucleotides align to TRBD2. The length of the CDR3 is 15 residues. V was pared by 11 bases and J by 8 bases, with 16 bases of the junction left unmatched. Per the germline V gene, CDR1 is MNHEY and CDR2 is SMNVEV (reference sequence). DNA of the CDR3: TGTGCCGCGGGGCGATTAGCGGGATTCGTGGGGGAGCTGTTTTTT. Protein sequence: CAAGRLAGFVGELFF.

In this sample, this clonotype turned up many times. V and J are TRBV6-2 or TRBV6-3 and TRBJ2-1; D unclear. CDR1 is MNHEY and CDR2 is SVGEGT in the germline V gene. The germline V and J ends were trimmed by 2 bases and 6 bases, with 2 bases remaining between them. This CDR3 spans 11 amino acids. CDR3 sequence reads: CASSYINEQFF. As DNA, the CDR3 is TGTGCCAGCAGTTACATCAATGAGCAGTTCTTC.

This clonotype showed up many times. The V call is TRBV20-1, the J call TRBJ2-3; tentatively, D is TRBD2 (5 bases). CDR1 and CDR2 (germline): DFQATT, SNEGSKA (reference sequence). CDR3 length: 15 amino acids. Trimming left V 7 bases short and J 2 bases short, with 19 bases between. The CDR3 sequence is CSVPGLILSTDTQYF. The CDR3 coding sequence is TGCAGTGTCCCCGGACTTATCCTTTCCACAGATACGCAGTATTTT.

The rearrangement uses TRBV27 and TRBJ2-1; D may be TRBD2 (6 bases). This CDR3 is built from 16 residues. Germline lookup yields CDR1 MNHEY and CDR2 SMNVEV (reference sequence). V gave up 0 bases and J gave up 4 bases, with 13 bases separating them. This CDR3 is CASSLSRGGTYNEQFF. CDR3 nucleotides: TGTGCCAGCAGTTTATCCCGGGGCGGGACTTACAATGAGCAGTTCTTC.

This clonotype was recorded at least ten times. This rearrangement joins TRBV2 to TRBJ2-7; TRBD1 agrees at 11 bases. The CDR3 covers 16 residues. In germline, CDR1 is SNHLY, CDR2 FYNNEI. J was trimmed by 2 bases and V by 6 bases; bases with no gene match: 9. CDR3 bases: TGTGCCAGCAGCCCCACCCCGGGACAGGGGGCCTACGAGCAGTACGTC. It translates to CASSPTPGQGAYEQYV.

This clonotype was observed a few times. The chain employs TRBV20-1 and TRBJ2-7, with 9 bases aligning to TRBD2. V was pared by 0 bases and J by 9 bases, with 6 bases of the junction left unmatched. This CDR3 comprises 13 residues. In germline, CDR1 is DFQATT, CDR2 SNEGSKA (reference sequence). The CDR3 spells CSARESGGTGQYV. In nucleotides, the CDR3 is TGCAGTGCTAGAGAAAGCGGGGGGACGGGGCAGTACGTC.

The sample holds many counts of this clonotype. The rearrangement uses TRBV6-5 and TRBJ2-1, with TRBD2 identical over 12 bases. CDR3 length: 15 amino acids. Looked up from germline, CDR1 is MNHEY and CDR2 is SVGAGI. Germline trimming cut 2 bases from V and 4 bases from J; bases unmatched to any gene: 0. CDR3 sequence (DNA): TGTGCCAGCAGTTACGGACTAGCGGGGTACAATGAGCAGTTCTTC. It is translated as CASSYGLAGYNEQFF.

This clonotype was recorded at least ten times. The genes are TRBV29-1 and TRBJ2-7; D call uncertain. V lost 7 bases, J lost 2 bases, and 12 bases lay in between. The CDR3 loop spans 12 amino acids. Germline V gene lookup returns CDR1 SQVTM and CDR2 ANQGSEA. The CDR3 spells CSGMGTPYEQYF. The CDR3 bases are TGCAGCGGTATGGGTACCCCCTACGAGCAGTACTTC.

This clonotype appeared a few times. The V and J genes are TRBV7-6 and TRBJ2-5, with D possibly TRBD2 on 5 matching bases. Trimming left V 1 base short and J 2 bases short, with 11 bases between. The CDR3 has 15 amino acids. The germline CDR1 and CDR2 sequences are SGHVS and FNYEAQ. Here the CDR3 reads CASSLGGFPQETQYF. The CDR3 bases are TGTGCCAGCAGCTTAGGAGGGTTTCCACAAGAGACCCAGTACTTC.

This clonotype was seen many times. This sequence joins TRBV25-1 and TRBJ1-1; no clear D gene. This CDR3 region has 15 residues. Germline CDR1 MGHDK, CDR2 SYGVNS. The germline V and J ends were trimmed by 0 bases and 1 base, with 9 bases remaining between them. CDR3: CASSEYSGGNTEAFF. CDR3 coding DNA: TGTGCCAGCAGTGAATATTCCGGCGGGAACACTGAAGCTTTCTTT.

This clonotype has a count of ten or more. Here the CDR3 reads CSARGTGLYNEQFF. In DNA form, the CDR3 reads TGCAGTGCTAGGGGGACAGGCCTCTACAATGAGCAGTTCTTC. The J gene is TRBJ2-1, the V gene TRBV20-1; 8 bases align to TRBD1. There are 14 residues in the CDR3. Germline CDR1 and CDR2: DFQATT and SNEGSKA (reference sequence). The V gene end was trimmed by 3 bases and the J gene end by 3 bases; junction bases not matched to a gene: 4.

This clonotype has only a few counts. The genes are TRBV7-8 and TRBJ1-4, with a possible D match to TRBD1 (6 bases). In germline, CDR1 is SGHVS, CDR2 FQNEAQ. Between the trimmed V and J ends, which lost 6 bases and 6 bases, there was a span of 11 bases. This CDR3 spans 13 amino acids. The DNA of the CDR3 is TGTGCCAGCAGGGGGACAATCGATGAAAAACTGTTTTTT. Amino acids: CASRGTIDEKLFF.